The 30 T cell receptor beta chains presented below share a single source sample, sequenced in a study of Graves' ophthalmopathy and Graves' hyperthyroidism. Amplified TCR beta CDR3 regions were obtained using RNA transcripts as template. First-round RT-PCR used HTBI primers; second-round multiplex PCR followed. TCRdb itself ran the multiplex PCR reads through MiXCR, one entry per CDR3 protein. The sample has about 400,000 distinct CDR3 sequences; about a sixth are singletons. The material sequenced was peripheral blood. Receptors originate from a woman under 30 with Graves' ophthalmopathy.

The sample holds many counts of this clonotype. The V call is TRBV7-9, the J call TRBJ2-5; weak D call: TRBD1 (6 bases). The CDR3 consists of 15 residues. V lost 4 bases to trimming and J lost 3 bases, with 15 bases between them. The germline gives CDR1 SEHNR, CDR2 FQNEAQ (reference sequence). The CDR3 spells CASSSPSGTKETQYF. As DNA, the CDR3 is TGTGCCAGCAGCTCTCCTTCCGGGACAAAAGAGACCCAGTACTTC.

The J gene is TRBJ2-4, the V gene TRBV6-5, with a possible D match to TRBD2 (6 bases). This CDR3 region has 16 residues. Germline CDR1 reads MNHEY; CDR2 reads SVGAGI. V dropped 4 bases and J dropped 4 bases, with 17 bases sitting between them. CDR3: CASSSLPGAGKNIQYF. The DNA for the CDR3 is TGTGCCAGCAGTTCTCTCCCAGGAGCGGGTAAAAACATTCAGTACTTC.

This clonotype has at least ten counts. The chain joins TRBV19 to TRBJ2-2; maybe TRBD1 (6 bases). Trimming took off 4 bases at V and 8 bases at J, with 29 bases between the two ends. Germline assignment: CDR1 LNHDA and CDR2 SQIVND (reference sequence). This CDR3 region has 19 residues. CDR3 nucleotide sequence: TGTGCCAGTAGTAACCAGTACCGAACAGGGAGAGGAATTTTGGGGGAGCTGTTTTTT. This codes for CASSNQYRTGRGILGELFF.

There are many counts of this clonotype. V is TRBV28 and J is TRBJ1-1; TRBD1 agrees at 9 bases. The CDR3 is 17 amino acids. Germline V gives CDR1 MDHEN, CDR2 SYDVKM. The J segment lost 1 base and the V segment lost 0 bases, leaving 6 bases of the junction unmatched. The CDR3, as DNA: TGTGCCAGCAGTTTATGGGGACAGGGAGGGGAGAACACTGAAGCTTTCTTT. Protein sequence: CASSLWGQGGENTEAFF.

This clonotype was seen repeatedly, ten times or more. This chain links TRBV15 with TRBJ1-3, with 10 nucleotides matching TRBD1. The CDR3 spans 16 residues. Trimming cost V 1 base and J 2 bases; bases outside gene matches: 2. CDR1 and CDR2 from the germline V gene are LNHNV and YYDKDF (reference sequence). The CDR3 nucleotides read TGTGCCACCAGCAGAGCCGGGACAGGGGCTGGAAACACCATATATTTT. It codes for CATSRAGTGAGNTIYF. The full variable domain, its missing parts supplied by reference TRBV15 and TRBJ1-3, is DAMVIQNPRYQVTQFGKPVTLSCSQTLNHNVMYWYQQKSSQAPKLLFHYYDKDFNNEADTPDNFQSRRPNTSFCFLDIRSPGLGDTAMYLCATSRAGTGAGNTIYFGEGSWLTVV.

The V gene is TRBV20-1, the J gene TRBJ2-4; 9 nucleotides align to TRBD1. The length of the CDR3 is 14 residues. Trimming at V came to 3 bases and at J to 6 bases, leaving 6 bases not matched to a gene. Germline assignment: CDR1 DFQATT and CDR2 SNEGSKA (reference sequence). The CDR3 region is CSASLGTGINIQYF. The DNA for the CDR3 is TGCAGTGCTAGCTTGGGGACAGGGATAAACATTCAGTACTTC.

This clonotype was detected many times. CDR3 region: CASSPDRGRFEAFF. CDR3 nucleotide sequence: TGTGCCAGCAGCCCCGACAGGGGGAGATTTGAAGCTTTCTTT. The chain carries TRBV4-2 and TRBJ1-1; 9 positions agree with TRBD1. Per germline, CDR1 LGHNA and CDR2 YNFKEQ. V lost 4 bases and J lost 7; bases outside the gene matches: 7. CDR3 length equals 14 residues.

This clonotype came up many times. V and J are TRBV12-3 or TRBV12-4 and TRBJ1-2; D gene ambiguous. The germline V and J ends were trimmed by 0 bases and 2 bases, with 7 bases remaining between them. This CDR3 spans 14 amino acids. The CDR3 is CASSLAALNYGYTF. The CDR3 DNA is TGTGCCAGCAGTTTAGCCGCATTGAACTATGGCTACACCTTC.

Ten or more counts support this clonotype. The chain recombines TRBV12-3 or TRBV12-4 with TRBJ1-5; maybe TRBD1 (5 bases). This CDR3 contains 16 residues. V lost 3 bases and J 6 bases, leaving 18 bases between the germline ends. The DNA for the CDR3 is TGTGCCAGCAGTTTTGGGCCGTCGGGGCAGGGTCAGCCCCAGCATTTT. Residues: CASSFGPSGQGQPQHF.

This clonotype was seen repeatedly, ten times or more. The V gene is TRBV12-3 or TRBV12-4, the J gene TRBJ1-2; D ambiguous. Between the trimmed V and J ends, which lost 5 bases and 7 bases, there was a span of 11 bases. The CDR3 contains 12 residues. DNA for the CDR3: TGTGCCAGCAGTGGGGTCATCTCTGGCTACACCTTC. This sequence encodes CASSGVISGYTF.

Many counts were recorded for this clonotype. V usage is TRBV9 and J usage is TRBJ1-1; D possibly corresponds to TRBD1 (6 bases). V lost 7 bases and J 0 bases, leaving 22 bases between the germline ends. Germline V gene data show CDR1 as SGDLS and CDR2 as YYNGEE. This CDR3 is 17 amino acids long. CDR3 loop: CASGGGGQPTMNTEAFF. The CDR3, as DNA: TGTGCCAGCGGGGGAGGCGGACAGCCGACAATGAACACTGAAGCTTTCTTT.

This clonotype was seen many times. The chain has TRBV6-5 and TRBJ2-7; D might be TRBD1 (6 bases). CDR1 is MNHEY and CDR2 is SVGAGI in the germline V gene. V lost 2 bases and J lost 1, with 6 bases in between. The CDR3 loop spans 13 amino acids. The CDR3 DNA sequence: TGTGCCAGCAGTTACACAGGGTCCTACGAGCAGTACTTC. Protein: CASSYTGSYEQYF.

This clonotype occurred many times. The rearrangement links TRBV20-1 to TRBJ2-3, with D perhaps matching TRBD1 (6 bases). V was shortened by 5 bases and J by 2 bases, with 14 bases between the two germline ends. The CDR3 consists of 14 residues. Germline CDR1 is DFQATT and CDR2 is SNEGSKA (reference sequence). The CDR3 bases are TGCAGTGCTGCCGGACAGCTCCTCACAGATACGCAGTATTTT. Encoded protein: CSAAGQLLTDTQYF.

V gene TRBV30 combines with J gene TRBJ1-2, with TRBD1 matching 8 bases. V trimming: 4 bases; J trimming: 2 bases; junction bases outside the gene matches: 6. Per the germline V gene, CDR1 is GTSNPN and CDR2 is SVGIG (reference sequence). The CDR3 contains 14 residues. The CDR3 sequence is CAWTGQGRNYGYTF. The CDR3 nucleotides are TGTGCCTGGACAGGACAGGGACGGAACTATGGCTACACCTTC.

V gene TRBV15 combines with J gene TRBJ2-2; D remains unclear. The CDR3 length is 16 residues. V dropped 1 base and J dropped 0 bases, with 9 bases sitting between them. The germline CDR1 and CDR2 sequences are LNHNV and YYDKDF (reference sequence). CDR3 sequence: CATSRGSSANTGELFF. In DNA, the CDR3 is TGTGCCACCAGCAGAGGCAGCTCGGCGAACACCGGGGAGCTGTTTTTT.

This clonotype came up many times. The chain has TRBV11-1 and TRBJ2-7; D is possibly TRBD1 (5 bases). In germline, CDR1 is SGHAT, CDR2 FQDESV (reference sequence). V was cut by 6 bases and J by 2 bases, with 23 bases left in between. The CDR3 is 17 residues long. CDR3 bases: TGTGCCAGCAGTCAACCCTCTCAGGGCGTTATGACCTACGAGCAGTACTTC. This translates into CASSQPSQGVMTYEQYF.

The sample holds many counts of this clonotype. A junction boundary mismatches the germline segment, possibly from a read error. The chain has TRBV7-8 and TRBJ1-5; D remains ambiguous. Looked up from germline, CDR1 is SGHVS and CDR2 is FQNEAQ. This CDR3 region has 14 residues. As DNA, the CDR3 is TGTGCCAGCAGCTTATCCCCGGGGAATCGGCCCCAGCATTTT. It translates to CASSLSPGNRPQHF.

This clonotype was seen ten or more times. CDR3 protein: CASSPKLTGGHF. As DNA, the CDR3 is TGTGCCAGCAGTCCCAAACTTACAGGAGGGCATTTT. The chain couples TRBV12-3 or TRBV12-4 to TRBJ1-5; a weak D match, TRBD1 (5 bases). V lost 5 bases, J lost 15 bases, and 17 bases lay in between. This CDR3 spans 12 amino acids.

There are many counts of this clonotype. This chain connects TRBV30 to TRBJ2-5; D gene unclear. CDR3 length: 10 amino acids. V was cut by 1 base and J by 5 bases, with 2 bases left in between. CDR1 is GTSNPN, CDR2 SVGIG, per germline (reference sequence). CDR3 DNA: TGTGCCTGGAGTGGGGAGACCCAGTACTTC. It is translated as CAWSGETQYF. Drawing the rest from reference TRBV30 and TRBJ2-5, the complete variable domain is SQTIHQWPATLVQPVGSPLSLECTVEGTSNPNLYWYRQAAGRGLQLLFYSVGIGQISSEVPQNLSASRPQDRQFILSSKKLLLSDSGFYLCAWSGETQYFGPGTRLLVL.

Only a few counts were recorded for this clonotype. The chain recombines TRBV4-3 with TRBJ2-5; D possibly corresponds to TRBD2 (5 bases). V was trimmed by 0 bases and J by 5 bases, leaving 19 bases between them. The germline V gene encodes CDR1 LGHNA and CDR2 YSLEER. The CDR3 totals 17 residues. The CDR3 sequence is CASSQEVWTAGKETQYF. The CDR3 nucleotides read TGCGCCAGCAGCCAAGAGGTTTGGACGGCGGGCAAGGAGACCCAGTACTTC.

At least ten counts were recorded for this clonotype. The CDR3 here is CASSLILAEAKNIQYF. The CDR3 DNA reads as TGTGCCAGCAGTTTAATACTAGCGGAAGCCAAAAACATTCAGTACTTC. The gene calls are TRBV27 and TRBJ2-4; the match to TRBD2 covers 8 bases. Trimming took 2 bases from V and 0 from J; bases not matched to a gene: 3. The CDR3 runs 16 residues. Per germline, CDR1 MNHEY and CDR2 SMNVEV (reference sequence).

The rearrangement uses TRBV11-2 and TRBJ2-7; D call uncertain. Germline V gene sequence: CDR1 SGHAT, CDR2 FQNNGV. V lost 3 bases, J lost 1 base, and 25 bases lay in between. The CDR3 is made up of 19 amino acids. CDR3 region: CASSFVGGGFGFASYEQYF. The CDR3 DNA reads TGTGCCAGCAGCTTCGTCGGTGGCGGTTTTGGTTTCGCTTCCTACGAGCAGTACTTC.

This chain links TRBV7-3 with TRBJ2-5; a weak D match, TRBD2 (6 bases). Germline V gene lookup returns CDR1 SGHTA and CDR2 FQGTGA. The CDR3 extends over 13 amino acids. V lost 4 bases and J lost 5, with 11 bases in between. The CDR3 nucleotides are TGTGCCAGCAGCTCCTCTGGGGGGGAGACCCAGTACTTC. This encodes CASSSSGGETQYF.

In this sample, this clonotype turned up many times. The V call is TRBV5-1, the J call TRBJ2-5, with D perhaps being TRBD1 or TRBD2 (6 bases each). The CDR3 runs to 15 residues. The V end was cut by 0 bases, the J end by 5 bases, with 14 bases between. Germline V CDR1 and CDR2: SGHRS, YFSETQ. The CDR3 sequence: CASSLAPGAAETQYF. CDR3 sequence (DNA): TGCGCCAGCAGCTTGGCTCCGGGGGCGGCGGAGACCCAGTACTTC.

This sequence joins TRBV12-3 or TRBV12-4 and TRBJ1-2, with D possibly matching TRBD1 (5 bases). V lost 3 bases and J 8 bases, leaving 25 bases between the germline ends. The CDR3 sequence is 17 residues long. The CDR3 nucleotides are TGTGCCAGCAGTTTCTTAGGGTTGGGGCGAAGTTCTATGGGCTACACCTTC. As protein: CASSFLGLGRSSMGYTF.

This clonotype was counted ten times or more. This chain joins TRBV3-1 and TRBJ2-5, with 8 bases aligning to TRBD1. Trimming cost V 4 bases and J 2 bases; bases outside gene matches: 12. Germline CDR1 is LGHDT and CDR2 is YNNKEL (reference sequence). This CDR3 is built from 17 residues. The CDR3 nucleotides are TGTGCCAGCAGCCTTGCGACAGGGGAAGATAAACAAGAGACCCAGTACTTC. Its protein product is CASSLATGEDKQETQYF.

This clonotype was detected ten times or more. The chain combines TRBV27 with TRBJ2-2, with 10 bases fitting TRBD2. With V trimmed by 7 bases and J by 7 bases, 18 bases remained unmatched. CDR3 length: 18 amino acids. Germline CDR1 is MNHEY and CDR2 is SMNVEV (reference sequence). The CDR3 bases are TGTGCCAGCACCCCCCACCCCGGGAAGCGGGGGGGCCACGGGGAGCTGTTTTTT. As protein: CASTPHPGKRGGHGELFF.

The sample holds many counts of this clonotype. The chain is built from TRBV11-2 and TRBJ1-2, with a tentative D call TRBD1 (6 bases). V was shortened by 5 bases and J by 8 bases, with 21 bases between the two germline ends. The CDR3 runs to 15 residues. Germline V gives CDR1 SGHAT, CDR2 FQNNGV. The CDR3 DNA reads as TGTGCCAGCAGCCTAGGGACAATGCAGATGGGGGGCTACACCTTC. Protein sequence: CASSLGTMQMGGYTF.

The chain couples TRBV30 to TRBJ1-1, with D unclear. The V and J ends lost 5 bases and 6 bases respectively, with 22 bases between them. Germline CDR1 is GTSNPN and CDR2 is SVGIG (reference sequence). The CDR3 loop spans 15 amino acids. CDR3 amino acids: CAWSVRGTLSAEAFF. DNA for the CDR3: TGTGCCTGGTCCGTACGGGGTACTTTAAGCGCTGAAGCTTTCTTT.

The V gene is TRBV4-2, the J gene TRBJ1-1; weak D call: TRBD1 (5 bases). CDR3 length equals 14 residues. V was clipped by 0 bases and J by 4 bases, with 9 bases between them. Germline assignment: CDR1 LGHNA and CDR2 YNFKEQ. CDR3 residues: CASSQDQGGTEAFF. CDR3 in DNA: TGTGCCAGCAGCCAAGATCAGGGCGGCACTGAAGCTTTCTTT.